The clone carrying this TCR beta chain was recorded many times. This CDR3 spans 14 amino acids. Germline lookup yields CDR1 DFQATT and CDR2 SNEGSKA (reference sequence). V was shortened by 7 bases and J by 1 base, with 16 bases between the two germline ends. The library protocol tagged individual cDNA molecules with unique molecular identifiers. MiXCR was run by TCRdb on the 5' RACE reads, yielding one entry per CDR3 protein. The sample shows around 65,000 distinct CDR3 sequences, roughly 12% of them seen only once. The data originate from a study of early T cells in non-severe SARS-CoV-2 infection. Specimen: whole blood, collected at baseline. The sequence derives from an adult who was a healthcare worker with PCR-confirmed SARS-CoV-2 infection or an uninfected control (not recorded which). The chain joins TRBV20-1 to TRBJ1-1; D ambiguous. The CDR3 DNA sequence: TGCAGTGTTAAGCAGGCCGCACCGAACACTGAAGCTTTCTTT. Protein: CSVKQAAPNTEAFF.